The clone carrying this T cell receptor (beta chain) was counted only a few times. What it binds is not known. One entry per CDR3 protein results from TCRdb running MiXCR on the PCR reads. The sample contains approximately 670,000 distinct CDR3 sequences, 20% of which appear only once. The sample comes from a study of molecular identifiers for immune sequencing clone quantification. Regarding the study as a whole: Effector cells kept over 98% of their molecules in clones above 20 RNA copies, while naive cells kept under 1% there.

This CDR3 has 14 amino acids. Looked up from germline, CDR1 is SQVTM and CDR2 is ANQGSEA. V was clipped by 3 bases and J by 7 bases, with 16 bases between them. Sequencing used naive CD8+ T cells from blood, with Jurkat cell RNA spiked in. The subset denotes: FACS-sorted CD8+CD4-CCR7+CD45RA+ naive T cells. The receptor comes from a human donor in good health. Some libraries in this study had Jurkat cell RNA spiked in. The chain links TRBV29-1 to TRBJ2-1, with D perhaps assigned TRBD1 or TRBD2 (5 bases each). The CDR3 is CSVESGTRKNEQFF. DNA of the CDR3: TGCAGCGTTGAGTCCGGGACCCGCAAGAATGAGCAGTTCTTC.